This TCR beta chain came from a study of blood T cell repertoires in COVID-19. The method was immunoSEQ multiplex PCR; TCRdb's version includes in-frame clones alone and lacks a portion of them. The table lists roughly 250,000 clones, approximately 83% of them singletons, with 3.5% to 5.5% in the top ten. This CDR3 is 15 amino acids long. The ends were cut back, 4 bases at V and 2 bases at J, with 13 bases in the middle. The germline V gene encodes CDR1 SGHDT and CDR2 YYEEEE. The specimen was PBMCs or T cells enriched from blood (not recorded which). The genes are TRBV5-6 and TRBJ2-1; tentative D call: TRBD1 (6 bases). This clonotype was sampled from a woman aged 25 to 45 who had recovered from COVID-19. Written as DNA, the CDR3 is TGTGCCAGCAGCCCCTTGGACAGCCCCTACAATGAGCAGTTCTTC. It translates to CASSPLDSPYNEQFF. Together with reference TRBV5-6 and TRBJ2-1, the CDR3 gives the full variable domain: DAGVTQSPTHLIKTRGQQVTLRCSPKSGHDTVSWYQQALGQGPQFIFQYYEEEERQRGNFPDRFSGHQFPNYSSELNVNALLLGDSALYLCASSPLDSPYNEQFFGPGTRLTVL.